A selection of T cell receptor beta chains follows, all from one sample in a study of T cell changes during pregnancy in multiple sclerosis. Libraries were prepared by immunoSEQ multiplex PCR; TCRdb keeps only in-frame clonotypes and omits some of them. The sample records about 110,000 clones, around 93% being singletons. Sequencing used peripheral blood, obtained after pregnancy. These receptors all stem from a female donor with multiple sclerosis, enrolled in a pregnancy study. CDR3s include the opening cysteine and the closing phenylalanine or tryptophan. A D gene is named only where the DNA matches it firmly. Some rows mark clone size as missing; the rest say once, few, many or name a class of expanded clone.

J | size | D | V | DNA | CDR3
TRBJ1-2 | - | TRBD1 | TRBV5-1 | TGCGCCTCCGGACAGGGGAACTATGGCTACACCTTC | CASGQGNYGYTF
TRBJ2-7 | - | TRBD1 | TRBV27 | TGTGCCAGCAGTCCCGGCAGGGGGCCCTTCTACGAGCAGTACTTC | CASSPGRGPFYEQYF
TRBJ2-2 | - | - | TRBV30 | TGTGCCTGGAGCGGTTACCGGACCGGGGAGCTGTTTTTT | CAWSGYRTGELFF
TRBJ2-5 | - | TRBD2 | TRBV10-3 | TGTGCCACAAGAGGGGGCGGGGGGGGAGAGACCCAGTACTTC | CATRGGGGGETQYF
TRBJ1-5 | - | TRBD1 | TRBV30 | TGTGCCTGGAGACAGGGGCAGGGTCAGCCCCAGCATTTT | CAWRQGQGQPQHF
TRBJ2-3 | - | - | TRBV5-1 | TGCGCCAGCAGCTTGGCCATCCCAGATACGCAGTATTTT | CASSLAIPDTQYF
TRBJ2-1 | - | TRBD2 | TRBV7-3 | TGTGCCAGCAGCTTAAATAGGGCTAGCGGCCTATACAATGAGCAGTTCTTC | CASSLNRASGLYNEQFF
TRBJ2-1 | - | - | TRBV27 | TGTGCCAGCAGTCCGCAAGGGAGCTCCTACAATGAGCAGTTCTTC | CASSPQGSSYNEQFF
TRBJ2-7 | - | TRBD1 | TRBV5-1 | TGCGCCAGCAGCCCCGGACAGGGGGCGGGGGAGCAGTACTTC | CASSPGQGAGEQYF
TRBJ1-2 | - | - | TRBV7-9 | TGTGCCAGCGGCCTGGACACCTATGGCTACACCTTC | CASGLDTYGYTF
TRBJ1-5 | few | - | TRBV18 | TGTGCCAGCTCAGCGGGCCTTAACCCCAATCAGCCCCAGCATTTT | CASSAGLNPNQPQHF
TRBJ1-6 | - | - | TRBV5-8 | TGTGCCAGCAGCTTCACCGGGACTGGGGGGTCACCCCTCCACTTT | CASSFTGTGGSPLHF
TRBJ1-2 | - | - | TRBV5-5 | TGTGCCAGCAGCTTGGTAGGGGCCAGCATGAACTATGGCTACACCTTC | CASSLVGASMNYGYTF
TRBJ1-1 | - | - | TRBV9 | TGTGCCAGCAGCGTAGGCGGCCCCGGGGGCACTGAAGCTTTCTTT | CASSVGGPGGTEAFF
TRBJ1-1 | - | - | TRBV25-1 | TGTGCCAGCAGTGAATCGAGGGATGTCACTGAAGCTTTCTTT | CASSESRDVTEAFF
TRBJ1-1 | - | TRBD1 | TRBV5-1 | TGCGCCAGCACTCGACAGGGGGCTTTGGACACTGAAGCTTTCTTT | CASTRQGALDTEAFF